These 13 T cell receptor beta chains came from one sample sequenced in a study of blood T cell repertoires in COVID-19. Assay used: immunoSEQ multiplex PCR; TCRdb lists only in-frame clones, some missing. The top ten clones hold roughly 2.8% of a sample with roughly 200,000 clones, 78% of them seen once. The sequencing sample was made of peripheral blood. The source of these receptors is a woman aged 80 or over with active or convalescent COVID-19.

This chain uses TRBV6-5 with TRBJ2-1; a possible D gene is TRBD2 (5 bases). The ends were cut back, 5 bases at V and 6 bases at J, with 14 bases in the middle. Germline V CDR1 and CDR2: MNHEY, SVGAGI. The CDR3 has 14 amino acids. The CDR3 DNA follows: TGTGCCAGCAGTACCGAGCGACTATCCAATGAGCAGTTCTTC. Protein product: CASSTERLSNEQFF.

The V call is TRBV18, the J call TRBJ2-5, with 10 bases fitting TRBD1. V lost 3 bases to trimming and J lost 3 bases; unmatched junction nucleotides: 4. From germline, CDR1 is KGHSH and CDR2 LQKENI. The CDR3 loop spans 15 amino acids. CDR3 protein: CASSPGQGREETQYF. CDR3 in DNA: TGTGCCAGCTCACCGGGACAGGGGCGGGAAGAGACCCAGTACTTC.

This clone was seen a single time. The chain employs TRBV5-4 and TRBJ2-1, with D unresolved. The ends were cut back, 4 bases at V and 4 bases at J, with 9 bases in the middle. Germline loops: CDR1 SGHNT, CDR2 YYREEE (reference sequence). The CDR3 totals 13 residues. The CDR3 protein is CASSVDGYNEQFF. CDR3 nucleotides: TGTGCCAGCAGCGTGGACGGGTACAATGAGCAGTTCTTC.

CDR3 nucleotide sequence: TGCGCCAGCAGCATGGACAGAGACAATCAGCCCCAGCATTTT. It codes for CASSMDRDNQPQHF. This chain connects TRBV5-1 to TRBJ1-5; tentatively, D is TRBD1 (6 bases). CDR3 length: 14 amino acids. V was cut by 4 bases and J by 3 bases, with 11 bases left in between. Looked up from germline, CDR1 is SGHRS and CDR2 is YFSETQ. Combining the CDR3 with reference TRBV5-1 and TRBJ1-5 gives the whole variable domain KAGVTQTPRYLIKTRGQQVTLSCSPISGHRSVSWYQQTPGQGLQFLFEYFSETQRNKGNFPGRFSGRQFSNSRSEMNVSTLELGDSALYLCASSMDRDNQPQHFGDGTRLSIL.

The chain carries TRBV7-9 and TRBJ2-7, with TRBD2 matching over 11 bases. Germline CDR1 is SEHNR and CDR2 is FQNEAQ (reference sequence). There are 17 residues in the CDR3. V shed 2 bases and J 0 bases; nucleotides not matched to a gene: 6. This chain's CDR3 is CASSLYRGLAASYEQYF. The CDR3 DNA is TGTGCCAGCAGCTTATATAGGGGACTAGCGGCCTCCTACGAGCAGTACTTC.

V is TRBV28 and J is TRBJ2-2, with 8 nucleotides matching TRBD2. The CDR3 has 14 amino acids. The ends lost 5 bases at V and 4 bases at J; junction bases unmatched: 3. The germline V gene has CDR1 MDHEN and CDR2 SYDVKM. In DNA form, the CDR3 reads TGTGCCAGCAGTGCGGGGGGTTTCACCGGGGAGCTGTTTTTT. As protein: CASSAGGFTGELFF. The full variable domain, with the rest looked up from reference TRBV28 and TRBJ2-2, is DVKVTQSSRYLVKRTGEKVFLECVQDMDHENMFWYRQDPGLGLRLIYFSYDVKMKEKGDIPEGYSVSREKKERFSLILESASTNQTSMYLCASSAGGFTGELFFGEGSRLTVL.

The V call is TRBV7-8, the J call TRBJ1-2, with D maybe TRBD1 (5 bases). CDR1 is SGHVS, CDR2 FQNEAQ, per germline. The CDR3 is 14 residues long. Trimming pared 0 bases from V and 4 bases from J, leaving 9 bases between. This CDR3 is CASSLAPRVYGYTF. In DNA form, the CDR3 reads TGTGCCAGCAGCTTAGCCCCCAGGGTCTATGGCTACACCTTC.

The CDR3 nucleotides are TGTGCCAGCAGCATTAGCCCCGGGGATGGGGCCAACGTCCTGACTTTC. This encodes CASSISPGDGANVLTF. This rearrangement joins TRBV9 to TRBJ2-6, with a possible D match to TRBD2 (5 bases). Germline CDR1 and CDR2: SGDLS and YYNGEE. The CDR3 sequence is 16 residues long. Trimming left V 4 bases short and J 3 bases short, with 14 bases between.

The rearrangement joins TRBV5-1 to TRBJ2-5, with 8 bases identical to TRBD2. The CDR3 runs 17 residues. V shed 4 bases, J shed 1 base, and the junction held 12 bases outside the gene matches. Germline CDR1 reads SGHRS; CDR2 reads YFSETQ. Here the CDR3 reads CASSPPFSGELQETQYF. The DNA for the CDR3 is TGCGCCAGCAGCCCCCCTTTTAGCGGGGAGCTCCAAGAGACCCAGTACTTC.

The chain is built from TRBV4-2 and TRBJ2-3; 7 bases agree with TRBD2. V was clipped by 4 bases and J by 4 bases; unmatched bases: 14. The CDR3 spans 17 residues. The V gene's germline CDR1 is LGHNA and CDR2 YNFKEQ. This chain's CDR3 is CASSPGSGGGVSDTQYF. The DNA for the CDR3 is TGTGCCAGCAGCCCCGGGTCAGGCGGGGGAGTTTCAGATACGCAGTATTTT.

The V call is TRBV4-3, the J call TRBJ2-1; 7 nucleotides match TRBD2. CDR3 length equals 14 residues. The germline V gene has CDR1 LGHNA and CDR2 YSLEER. The junction had 6 bases not matched to a gene; V was cut back by 4 bases and J by 6 bases. As DNA, the CDR3 is TGCGCCAGCAGCCGAAGCGGGACGTTCAATGAGCAGTTCTTC. Translation gives CASSRSGTFNEQFF.

This clone occurred a few times. This chain links TRBV28 with TRBJ1-5, with D perhaps matching TRBD1 (5 bases). Trimming cost V 2 bases and J 1 base, with 12 bases left between them. Germline CDR1 MDHEN, CDR2 SYDVKM. The CDR3 has 16 amino acids. In nucleotides, the CDR3 is TGTGCCAGCAGTTTAGGGGGGGGAATGAGCAATCAGCCCCAGCATTTT. It specifies CASSLGGGMSNQPQHF.

The chain is built from TRBV4-2 and TRBJ2-7, with 11 positions matching TRBD2. Germline V gene lookup returns CDR1 LGHNA and CDR2 YNFKEQ. The J segment lost 3 bases and the V segment lost 0 bases, leaving 7 bases of the junction unmatched. The length of the CDR3 is 17 residues. The CDR3 DNA is TGTGCCAGCAGCCAAGAGGCGCTAGCGGGGGGCGGCTACGAGCAGTACTTC. Translating gives CASSQEALAGGGYEQYF.